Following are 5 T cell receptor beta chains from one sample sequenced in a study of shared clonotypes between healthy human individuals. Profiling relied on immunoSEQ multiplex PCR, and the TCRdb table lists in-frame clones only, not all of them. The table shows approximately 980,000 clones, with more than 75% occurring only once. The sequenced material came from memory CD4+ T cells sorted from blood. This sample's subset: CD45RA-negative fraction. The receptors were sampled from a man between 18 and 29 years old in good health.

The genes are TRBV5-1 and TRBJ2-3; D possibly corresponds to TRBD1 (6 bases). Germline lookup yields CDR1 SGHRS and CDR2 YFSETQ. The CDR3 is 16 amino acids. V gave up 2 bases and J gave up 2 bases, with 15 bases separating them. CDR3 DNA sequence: TGCGCCAGCAGCTTAGGCCGACAGGTCAACACAGATACGCAGTATTTT. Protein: CASSLGRQVNTDTQYF.

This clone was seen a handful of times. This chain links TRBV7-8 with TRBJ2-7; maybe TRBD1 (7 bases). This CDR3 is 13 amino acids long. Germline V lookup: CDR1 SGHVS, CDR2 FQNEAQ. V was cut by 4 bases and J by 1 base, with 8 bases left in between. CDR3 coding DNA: TGTGCCAGCAGCTCAGGGGGGTCCTACGAGCAGTACTTC. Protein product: CASSSGGSYEQYF.

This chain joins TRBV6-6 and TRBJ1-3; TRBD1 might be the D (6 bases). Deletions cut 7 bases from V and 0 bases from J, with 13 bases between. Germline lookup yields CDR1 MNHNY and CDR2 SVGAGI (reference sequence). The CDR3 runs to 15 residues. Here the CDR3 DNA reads TGTGCCAGCATCGTAAACAGGGTCTCTGGAAACACCATATATTTT. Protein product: CASIVNRVSGNTIYF.

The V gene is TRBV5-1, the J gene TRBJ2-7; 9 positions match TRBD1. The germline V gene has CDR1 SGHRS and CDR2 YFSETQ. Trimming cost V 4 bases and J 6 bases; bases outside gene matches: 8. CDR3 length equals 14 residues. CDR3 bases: TGCGCCAGCAGCCCGGGACAGGGACGGGGCGAGCAGTACTTC. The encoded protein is CASSPGQGRGEQYF.

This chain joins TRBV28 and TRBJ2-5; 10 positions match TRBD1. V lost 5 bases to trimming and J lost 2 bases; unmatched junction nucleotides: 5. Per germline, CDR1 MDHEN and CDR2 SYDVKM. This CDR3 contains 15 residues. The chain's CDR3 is CASSDRGPRQETQYF. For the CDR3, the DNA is TGTGCCAGCAGTGACAGGGGGCCACGTCAAGAGACCCAGTACTTC.